The rows below give T cell receptor beta chains drawn from one sample of a study of response to subunit inactivated influenza vaccine. TCRdb called the RT-PCR reads again in MiXCR, with one record for every CDR3 protein. Here the sample spans over 450,000 distinct CDR3 sequences, over 10% being singletons. Source: PBMCs from blood, taken about 40 days after vaccination. These receptors were taken from a man aged 50-59 years who received an inactivated influenza vaccine. CDR3s include the opening cysteine and the closing phenylalanine or tryptophan. The order of the fields is CDR3 DNA, CDR3 protein, J gene, V gene, D gene, CDR3 length, clone size. A D gene is named only where the DNA matches it firmly. For some rows the clone size is stated as once, few or many, or as a class when expanded; others skip it.

TGTGCCAGCAGTTCTGGTTTGGGGGTTGGGTACAATGAGCAGTTCTTC	CASSSGLGVGYNEQFF	TRBJ2-1	TRBV12-3/TRBV12-4	.	16	few
TGTGCCAGCAGTTCCCCGTATAATGAGCAGTTCTTC	CASSSPYNEQFF	TRBJ2-1	TRBV7-2	.	12	many
TGTGCCAGCAGCCCCCGGCTAGCGGGACCTAACAATGAGCAGTTCTTC	CASSPRLAGPNNEQFF	TRBJ2-1	TRBV6-1	TRBD2	16	few
TGCGCCAGCAGCCTCAGACAGGAATGGACAGATACGCAGTATTTT	CASSLRQEWTDTQYF	TRBJ2-3	TRBV4-3	.	15	.
TGTGCCAGCAGTGTCACCGTCGACACTGAAGCTTTCTTT	CASSVTVDTEAFF	TRBJ1-1	TRBV11-2	.	13	few
TGTGCCAGCAGTCCCCTGGGGACAGCCAGCAATGAGCAGTTCTTC	CASSPLGTASNEQFF	TRBJ2-1	TRBV7-9	TRBD1	15	.
TGTGCCAGCAGCTTAAAGCGGGTCATGACTAGCGGGATAAATGAGCAGTTCTTC	CASSLKRVMTSGINEQFF	TRBJ2-1	TRBV7-3	TRBD2	18	few
TGTGCCAGCCGTGGGATTGGGACAGGGACCTCCTACGAGCAGTACTTC	CASRGIGTGTSYEQYF	TRBJ2-7	TRBV2	TRBD1	16	.
TGTGCCAGCAGCTTCACGGGAAACACTGAAGCTTTCTTT	CASSFTGNTEAFF	TRBJ1-1	TRBV6-1	.	13	many
TGCGCCTGCAGCTGGGACAGTACCTACGAGCAGTACTTC	CACSWDSTYEQYF	TRBJ2-7	TRBV5-1	TRBD1	13	.
TGCGCCAGCAGCTTGGGCAGCAATGGCTACACCTTC	CASSLGSNGYTF	TRBJ1-2	TRBV5-1	.	12	few
TGTGCCAGCAGCTCACTAAATAGCGGGAGGGACGAGCAGTACTTC	CASSSLNSGRDEQYF	TRBJ2-7	TRBV7-2	TRBD2	15	few